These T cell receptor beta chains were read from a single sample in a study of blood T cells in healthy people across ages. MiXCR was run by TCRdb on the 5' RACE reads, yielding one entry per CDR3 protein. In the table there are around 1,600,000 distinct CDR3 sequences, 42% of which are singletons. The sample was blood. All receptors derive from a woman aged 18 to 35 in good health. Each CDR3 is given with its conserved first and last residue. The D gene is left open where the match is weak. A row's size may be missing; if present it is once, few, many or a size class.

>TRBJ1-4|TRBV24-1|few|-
CATSDPRDEKLFF
TGTGCCACCAGTGACCCCCGGGATGAAAAACTGTTTTTT
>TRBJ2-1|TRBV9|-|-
CASSVLRDAYNERFF
TGTGCCAGCAGCGTACTCAGGGACGCCTACAATGAGCGGTTCTTC
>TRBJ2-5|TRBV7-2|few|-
CASSLSNQETQYF
TGTGCCAGCAGCTTATCCAACCAAGAGACCCAGTACTTC
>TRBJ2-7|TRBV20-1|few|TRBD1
CSAIQGKYHEQYF
TGCAGTGCCATACAGGGGAAGTATCACGAGCAGTACTTC
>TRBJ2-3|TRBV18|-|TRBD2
CASSPRWYGRGTDTQYF
TGTGCCAGCTCACCGAGATGGTACGGGAGGGGCACAGATACGCAGTATTTT
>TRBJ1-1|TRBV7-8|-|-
CASSGGTGEDTEAFF
TGTGCCAGCAGCGGAGGGACGGGGGAGGACACTGAAGCTTTCTTT
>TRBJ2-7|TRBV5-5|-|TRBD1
CASSQKQGTGSYEQYF
TGTGCCAGCAGCCAAAAACAGGGGACCGGCTCCTACGAGCAGTACTTC
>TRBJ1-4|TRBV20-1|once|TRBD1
CSATTRRGHEKLFF
TGCAGTGCTACCACACGGAGGGGGCATGAAAAACTGTTTTTT
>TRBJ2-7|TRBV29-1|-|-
CSVARTDYEHYF
TGCAGCGTTGCTAGGACAGACTACGAGCACTACTTC
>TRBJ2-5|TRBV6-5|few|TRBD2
CASSYSRLAGVETQYF
TGTGCCAGCAGTTACTCGCGGCTAGCGGGAGTTGAGACCCAGTACTTC
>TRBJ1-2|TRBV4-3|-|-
CASSQEGTKGYTF
TGCGCCAGCAGCCAAGAGGGGACAAAAGGCTACACCTTC
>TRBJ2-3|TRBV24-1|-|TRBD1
CATSDSTGKLTDTQYF
TGTGCCACCAGTGATTCGACAGGGAAGCTTACAGATACGCAGTATTTT
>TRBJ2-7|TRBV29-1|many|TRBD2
CSVAGTSETYEQYF
TGCAGCGTTGCCGGGACTAGCGAAACCTACGAGCAGTACTTC
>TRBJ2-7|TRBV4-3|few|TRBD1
CASGWDRLYEQYF
TGCGCCAGCGGATGGGACAGGCTCTACGAGCAGTACTTC
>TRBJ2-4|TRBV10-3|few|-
CAISEPTSGGVQYF
TGTGCCATCAGTGAGCCTACATCGGGGGGCGTGCAGTACTTC
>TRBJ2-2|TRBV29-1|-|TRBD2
CSVEDWRGGYTGELFF
TGCAGCGTTGAAGACTGGCGGGGGGGATACACCGGGGAGCTGTTTTTT
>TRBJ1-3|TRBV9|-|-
CASSVAFGNTIYF
TGTGCCAGCAGCGTGGCCTTCGGAAACACCATATATTTT
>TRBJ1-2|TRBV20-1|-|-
CSARPLGGYTF
TGCAGTGCTAGACCCTTGGGTGGCTACACCTTC
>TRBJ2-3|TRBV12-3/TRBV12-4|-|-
CASSLRGGPGDTQYF
TGTGCCAGCAGTTTAAGAGGGGGGCCGGGAGATACGCAGTATTTT
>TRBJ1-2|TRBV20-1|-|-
CSATSQGNYGYTF
TGCAGTGCAACCAGCCAGGGGAACTATGGCTACACCTTC
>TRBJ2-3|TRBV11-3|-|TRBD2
CASSPTSGAVTDTQYF
TGTGCCAGCAGCCCCACTAGCGGGGCGGTCACAGATACGCAGTATTTT
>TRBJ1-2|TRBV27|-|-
CASSLAVGLNGYTF
TGTGCCAGCAGTTTAGCGGTGGGTCTGAATGGCTACACCTTC
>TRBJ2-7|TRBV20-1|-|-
CSARSLTYEQYF
TGCAGTGCTAGGAGCTTGACCTACGAGCAGTACTTC
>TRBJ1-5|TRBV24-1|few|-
CATSLGVSNQPQHF
TGTGCCACCAGTCTGGGAGTGAGCAATCAGCCCCAGCATTTT
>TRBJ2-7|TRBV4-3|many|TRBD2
CASSQTHIAGGSYEQYF
TGCGCCAGCAGCCAAACCCATATAGCGGGAGGTTCCTACGAGCAGTACTTC
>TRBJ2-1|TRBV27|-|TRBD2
CASSFGTSGLDGQFF
TGTGCCAGCAGTTTCGGGACTAGCGGGCTCGATGGGCAGTTCTTC
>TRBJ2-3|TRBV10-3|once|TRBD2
CAIRNSGVTDTQYF
TGTGCCATCAGGAATAGCGGGGTCACAGATACGCAGTATTTT
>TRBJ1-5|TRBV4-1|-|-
CASSRSWGGNQPQHF
TGCGCCAGCAGCCGATCCTGGGGTGGCAATCAGCCCCAGCATTTT
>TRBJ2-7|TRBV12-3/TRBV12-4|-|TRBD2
CASSSSGNSYEQYF
TGTGCCAGCAGTAGTAGCGGGAACTCCTACGAGCAGTACTTC
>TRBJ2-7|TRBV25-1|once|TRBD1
CASSEPPRGPSYNEQYF
TGTGCCAGCAGTGAGCCGCCCAGGGGGCCTTCCTACAATGAGCAGTACTTC
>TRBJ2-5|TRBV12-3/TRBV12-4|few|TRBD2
CASSPTSVRETQYF
TGTGCCAGCAGTCCAACTAGCGTGAGAGAGACCCAGTACTTC
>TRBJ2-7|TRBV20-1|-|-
CSASPAAYEQYF
TGCAGTGCTAGCCCGGCTGCCTACGAGCAGTACTTC
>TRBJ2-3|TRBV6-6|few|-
CASSYWSDTQYF
TGTGCCAGCAGTTACTGGTCGGATACGCAGTATTTT
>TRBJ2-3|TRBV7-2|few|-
CASSATSFSDTQYF
TGTGCCAGCAGCGCTACTAGCTTCTCAGATACGCAGTATTTT
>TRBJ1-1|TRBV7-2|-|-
CASSLERGITEAFF
TGTGCCAGCAGCTTAGAACGTGGGATCACTGAAGCTTTCTTT
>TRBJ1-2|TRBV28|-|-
CASSLSRANGYTF
TGTGCCAGCAGTCTATCCCGGGCGAATGGCTACACCTTC
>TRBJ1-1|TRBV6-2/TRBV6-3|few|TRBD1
CASSYSVRDRGYTEAFF
TGTGCCAGCAGTTACTCTGTCCGGGACAGGGGGTACACTGAAGCTTTCTTT
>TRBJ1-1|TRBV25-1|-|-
CASRNPRGNTEAFF
TGTGCCAGCAGAAATCCTCGGGGGAACACTGAAGCTTTCTTT
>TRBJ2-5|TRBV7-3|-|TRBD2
CASSPILAGGQETQYF
TGTGCCAGCAGCCCCATCCTAGCGGGGGGGCAAGAGACCCAGTACTTC
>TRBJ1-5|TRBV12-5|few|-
CASGPDTSNQPQHF
TGTGCTAGTGGTCCCGACACGAGCAATCAGCCCCAGCATTTT
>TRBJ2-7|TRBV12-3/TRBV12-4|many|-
CASSRPGPLGSEQYF
TGTGCCAGCAGTAGACCGGGTCCTCTCGGGTCCGAGCAGTACTTC
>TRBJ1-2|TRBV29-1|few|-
CSCGRLGNYGYTF
TGCAGCTGCGGGCGCCTGGGGAACTATGGCTACACCTTC
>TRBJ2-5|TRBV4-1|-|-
CASSHSGHKETQYF
TGCGCCAGCAGCCATTCGGGACACAAAGAGACCCAGTACTTC
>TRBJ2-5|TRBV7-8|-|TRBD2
CASSKPGTSRETQYF
TGTGCCAGCAGCAAACCCGGGACTAGCAGGGAGACCCAGTACTTC
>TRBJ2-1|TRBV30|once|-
CAGSPLYNEQFF
TGTGCCGGGAGTCCCCTCTACAATGAGCAGTTCTTC
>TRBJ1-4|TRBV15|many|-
CATSRDRRQAAEKLFF
TGTGCCACCAGCAGAGATCGAAGGCAGGCAGCGGAAAAACTGTTTTTT
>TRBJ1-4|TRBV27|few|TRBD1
CASSFSGQGELFF
TGTGCCAGCAGTTTCTCGGGACAGGGCGAACTGTTTTTT
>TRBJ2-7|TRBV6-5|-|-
CASSYSAAYPYEQYF
TGTGCCAGCAGTTACTCGGCAGCTTACCCCTACGAGCAGTACTTC
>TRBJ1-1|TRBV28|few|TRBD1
CASSALQGLNTEAFF
TGTGCCAGCAGTGCCCTACAGGGGCTGAACACTGAAGCTTTCTTT
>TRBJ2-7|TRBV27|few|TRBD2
CASSLEPPTSGGFYNEQYF
TGTGCCAGCAGTTTAGAGCCCCCTACTAGCGGGGGGTTTTACAATGAGCAGTACTTC
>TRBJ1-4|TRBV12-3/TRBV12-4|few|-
CASSLVGSEKLFF
TGTGCCAGCAGTTTAGTTGGGAGCGAAAAACTGTTTTTT
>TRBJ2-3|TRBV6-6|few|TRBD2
CASGRATDTQYF
TGTGCCAGCGGGAGGGCCACAGATACGCAGTATTTT
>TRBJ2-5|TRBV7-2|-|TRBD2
CASSFPSRSGGVETQYF
TGTGCCAGCAGCTTCCCATCACGGAGCGGGGGTGTGGAGACCCAGTACTTC